Included here is one T cell receptor beta chain sequence, with context. This sample is part of a study of blood T cell repertoires in COVID-19. In the study overall: The study drew acute and convalescent COVID-19 samples from the United States, Italy and Spain. T cells, B-cell-depleted T cells, or PBMCs supplied cDNA or gDNA.

How the authors handled the data: Amplification with reference gene primers provided the estimates of nucleated cell counts. Using immunoSEQ multiplex PCR, the repertoire was profiled, and TCRdb retains in-frame clones only, with some absent. Clonal size and the V and J genes are those of that table, whereas D and trimming came from the DNA. The repertoire has more than 200,000 clones, roughly 80% of them found once; the top ten carry approximately 4%. Trimming removed 2 bases from V and 2 bases from J, with 12 bases in between. Looked up from germline, CDR1 is SGHTS and CDR2 is YDEGEE. This CDR3 region has 15 residues.

The sample was peripheral blood. The receptor's source is a man in his fifties or sixties with acute or convalescent COVID-19. This rearrangement joins TRBV5-8 to TRBJ2-3, with a weak D call TRBD2 (5 bases). In DNA, the CDR3 is TGTGCCAGCAGCTTTTCTGGGAGTATCACAGATACGCAGTATTTT. Translation: CASSFSGSITDTQYF.